This TCR beta chain was sequenced during a study of blood T cell repertoires in COVID-19. Study-wide context: Material from acute and convalescent COVID-19 was sourced from the United States, Italy and Spain.

With 2 bases clipped from V and 6 bases from J, the junction kept 3 bases outside the gene matches. This CDR3 has 14 residues. Germline CDR1 is MNHEY and CDR2 is SVGAGI. Libraries were prepared by immunoSEQ multiplex PCR; TCRdb keeps only in-frame clonotypes and omits some of them. The sample comprises more than 200,000 clones, approximately 84% of which are singletons, and 1.8% rests with the top ten. Sequencing was done on a sample of PBMCs or T cells enriched from blood (not recorded which). The genes are TRBV6-5 and TRBJ2-5; 10 positions match TRBD1. This sequence was found in a man aged 55 to 70 who had recovered from COVID-19. CDR3 sequence: CASSYGTGAQTQYF. DNA for the CDR3: TGTGCCAGCAGTTACGGGACAGGGGCGCAGACCCAGTACTTC.